This paragraph reports one T cell receptor beta chain. These data originate in a study of blood T cell repertoires in COVID-19. The protocol was immunoSEQ multiplex PCR, while the TCRdb copy is restricted to in-frame clones and leaves out a portion. The table records hundreds of thousands of clones, approximately 85% of them present only once. Germline V gene sequence: CDR1 SGHNT, CDR2 YENEEA. V lost 3 bases and J 6 bases, leaving 15 bases between the germline ends. This CDR3 is 16 amino acids long. The specimen was PBMCs or T cells enriched from blood (not recorded which). This chain joins TRBV11-3 and TRBJ1-6; D is unresolved. The receptor was derived from a man aged 30 to 45 who had recovered from COVID-19. The CDR3 DNA reads as TGTGCCAGCAGCTTTGCCCCACAGTCTATTAATTCACCCCTCCACTTT. Encoded protein: CASSFAPQSINSPLHF.